This T cell receptor beta chain came from a study of post-analysis software for immune sequencing data. The germline CDR1 and CDR2 sequences are ENHRY and SYGVKD. V lost 0 bases, J lost 2 bases, and 16 bases lay in between. The CDR3 length is 17 residues. Study-wide findings and caveats: Among a few TRBV segments more frequent in patients than controls were TRBV5-6, TRBV5-1 and TRBV20-1.

Carried by the TCR beta cDNA libraries were unique molecular identifiers. TCRdb fed the PCR reads into MiXCR, producing one record per CDR3 protein. The table has 650,000 to 850,000 distinct CDR3 sequences, about 43% seen once; the top ten hold around 4.7%. In the case of this clonotype: Its antigen is not known.

The sample taken for sequencing was blood. This chain connects TRBV10-3 to TRBJ2-5; the D gene is possibly TRBD2 (6 bases). The source is a girl between 10 and 17 years old with multiple sclerosis. CDR3 sequence (DNA): TGTGCCATCAGTGAGTCGGAAGGGTTCCGGGGGCAAGAGACCCAGTACTTC. Protein: CAISESEGFRGQETQYF.